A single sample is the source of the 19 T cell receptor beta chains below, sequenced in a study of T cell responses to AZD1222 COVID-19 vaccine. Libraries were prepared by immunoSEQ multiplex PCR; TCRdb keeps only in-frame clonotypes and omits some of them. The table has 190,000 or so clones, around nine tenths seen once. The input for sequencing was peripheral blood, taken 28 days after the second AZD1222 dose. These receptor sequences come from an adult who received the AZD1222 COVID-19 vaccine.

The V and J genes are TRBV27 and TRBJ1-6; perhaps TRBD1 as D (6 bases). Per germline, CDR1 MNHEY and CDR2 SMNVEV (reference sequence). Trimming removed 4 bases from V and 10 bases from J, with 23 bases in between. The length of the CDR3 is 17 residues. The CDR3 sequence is CASSSQGLGRGGSPLHF. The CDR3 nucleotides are TGTGCCAGCAGTTCCCAAGGACTAGGGAGGGGGGGCTCACCCCTCCACTTT.

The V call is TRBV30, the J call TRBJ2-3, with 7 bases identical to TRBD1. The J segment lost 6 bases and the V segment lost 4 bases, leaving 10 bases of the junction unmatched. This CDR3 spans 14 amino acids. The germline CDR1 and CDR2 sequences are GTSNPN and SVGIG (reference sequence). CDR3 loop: CAWTEGGQLDTQYF. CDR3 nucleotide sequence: TGTGCCTGGACCGAAGGGGGCCAGCTGGATACGCAGTATTTT.

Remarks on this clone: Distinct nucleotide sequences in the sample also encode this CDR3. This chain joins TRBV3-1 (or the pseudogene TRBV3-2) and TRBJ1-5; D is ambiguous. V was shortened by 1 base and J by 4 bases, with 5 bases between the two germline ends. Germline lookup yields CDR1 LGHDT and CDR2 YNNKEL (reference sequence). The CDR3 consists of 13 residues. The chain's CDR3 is CASSQGGNQPQHF. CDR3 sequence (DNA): TGTGCCAGCAGCCAAGGAGGGAATCAGCCCCAGCATTTT.

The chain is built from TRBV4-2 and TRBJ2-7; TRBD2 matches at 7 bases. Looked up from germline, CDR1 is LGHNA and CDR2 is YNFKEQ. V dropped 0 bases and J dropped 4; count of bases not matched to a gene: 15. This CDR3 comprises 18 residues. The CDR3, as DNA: TGTGCCAGCAGCCAAGACAAGTTTAACCTGGGAGGGCATTACGAGCAGTACTTC. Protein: CASSQDKFNLGGHYEQYF.

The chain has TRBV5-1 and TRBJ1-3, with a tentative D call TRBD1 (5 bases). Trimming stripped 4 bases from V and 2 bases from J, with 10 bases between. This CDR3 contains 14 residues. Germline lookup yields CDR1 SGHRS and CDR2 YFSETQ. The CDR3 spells CASSRGTTGNTIYF. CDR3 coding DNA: TGCGCCAGCAGCCGGGGGACGACTGGAAACACCATATATTTT.

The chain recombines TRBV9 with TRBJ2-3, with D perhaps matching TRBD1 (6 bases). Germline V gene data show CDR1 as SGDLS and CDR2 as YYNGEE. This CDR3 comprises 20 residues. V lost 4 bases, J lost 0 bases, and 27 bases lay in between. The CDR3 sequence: CASSPDQGTPKITSTDTQYF. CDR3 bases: TGTGCCAGCAGCCCTGATCAGGGGACCCCAAAAATTACTAGCACAGATACGCAGTATTTT.

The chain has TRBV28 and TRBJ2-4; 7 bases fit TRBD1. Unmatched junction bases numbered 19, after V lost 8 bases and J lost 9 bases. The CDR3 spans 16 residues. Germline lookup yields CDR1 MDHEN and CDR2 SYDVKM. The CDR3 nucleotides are TGTGCCAGCTCCCAATTTCCGGGACAGCCGGCGGGCATTCAGTACTTC. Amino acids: CASSQFPGQPAGIQYF.

The CDR3 region has the DNA TGTGCCAGCACTACAGGGGGCCAATACTCATACAATGAGCAGTTCTTC. Amino acids: CASTTGGQYSYNEQFF. This chain connects TRBV6-6 to TRBJ2-1, with TRBD1 matching 9 bases. CDR3 length: 16 residues. CDR1 and CDR2 from the germline V gene are MNHNY and SVGAGI (reference sequence). V shed 7 bases and J 4 bases; nucleotides not matched to a gene: 11.

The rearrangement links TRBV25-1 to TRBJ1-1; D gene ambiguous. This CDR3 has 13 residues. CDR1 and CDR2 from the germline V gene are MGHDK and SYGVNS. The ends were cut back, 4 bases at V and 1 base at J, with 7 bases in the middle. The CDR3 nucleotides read TGTGCCAGCAGTGGTTTTTCGAACACTGAAGCTTTCTTT. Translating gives CASSGFSNTEAFF.

The CDR3 nucleotides are TGTGCCAGCAGAGGACAGAACCTTTTTCACACCGGGGAGCTGTTTTTT. It is translated as CASRGQNLFHTGELFF. The chain combines TRBV6-4 with TRBJ2-2, with a tentative D call TRBD1 (6 bases). CDR1 and CDR2 (germline): MRHNA, SNTAGT. V gave up 6 bases and J gave up 3 bases, with 17 bases separating them. This CDR3 has 16 amino acids.

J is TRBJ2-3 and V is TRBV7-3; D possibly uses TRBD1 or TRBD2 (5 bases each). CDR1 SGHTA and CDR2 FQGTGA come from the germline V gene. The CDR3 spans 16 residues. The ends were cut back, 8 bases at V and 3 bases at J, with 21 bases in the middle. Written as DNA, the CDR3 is TGTGCCAGCGGGCCGGGGCGGAGTAGACGGACAGATACGCAGTATTTT. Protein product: CASGPGRSRRTDTQYF. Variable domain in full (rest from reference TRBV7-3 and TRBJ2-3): GAGVSQTPSNKVTEKGKYVELRCDPISGHTALYWYRQSLGQGPEFLIYFQGTGAADDSGLPNDRFFAVRPEGSVSTLKIQRTERGDSAVYLCASGPGRSRRTDTQYFGPGTRLTVL.

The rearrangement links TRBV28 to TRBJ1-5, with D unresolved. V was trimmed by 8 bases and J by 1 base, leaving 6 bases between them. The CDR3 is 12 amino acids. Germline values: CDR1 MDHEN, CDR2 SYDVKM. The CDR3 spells CASEESNQPQHF. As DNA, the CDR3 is TGTGCCAGCGAGGAGAGCAATCAGCCCCAGCATTTT.

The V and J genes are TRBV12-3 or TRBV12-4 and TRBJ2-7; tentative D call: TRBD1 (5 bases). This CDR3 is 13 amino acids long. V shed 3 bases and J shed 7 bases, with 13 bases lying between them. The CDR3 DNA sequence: TGTGCCAGCAGTTTCCTGTCAAGGGGTGAGCAGTACTTC. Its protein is CASSFLSRGEQYF.

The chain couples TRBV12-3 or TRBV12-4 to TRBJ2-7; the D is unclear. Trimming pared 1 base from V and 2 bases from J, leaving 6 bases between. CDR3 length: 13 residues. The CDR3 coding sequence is TGTGCCAGCAGTTTAGAGGGTCCCTACGAGCAGTACTTC. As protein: CASSLEGPYEQYF.

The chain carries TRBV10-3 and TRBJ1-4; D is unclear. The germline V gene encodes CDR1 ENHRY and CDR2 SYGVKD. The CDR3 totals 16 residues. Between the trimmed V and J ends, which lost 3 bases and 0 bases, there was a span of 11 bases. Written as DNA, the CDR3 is TGTGCCATCAGTGATCCCGGGCTTGCAACTAATGAAAAACTGTTTTTT. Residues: CAISDPGLATNEKLFF.

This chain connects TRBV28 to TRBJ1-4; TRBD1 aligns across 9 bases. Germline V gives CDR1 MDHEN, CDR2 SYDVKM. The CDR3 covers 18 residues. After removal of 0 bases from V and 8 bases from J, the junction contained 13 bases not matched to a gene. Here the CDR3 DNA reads TGTGCCAGCAGTTTATGGAAAGCCCCGGGACAGGGACGGGAAAAACTGTTTTTT. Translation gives CASSLWKAPGQGREKLFF.

The CDR3 coding sequence is TGTGCCAGCGGGATAAACACCGGGGAGCTGTTTTTT. Amino acid sequence: CASGINTGELFF. V is TRBV28 and J is TRBJ2-2; D is uncertain. Between the trimmed V and J ends, which lost 8 bases and 2 bases, there was a span of 6 bases. Germline CDR1 is MDHEN and CDR2 is SYDVKM. The CDR3 loop spans 12 amino acids.

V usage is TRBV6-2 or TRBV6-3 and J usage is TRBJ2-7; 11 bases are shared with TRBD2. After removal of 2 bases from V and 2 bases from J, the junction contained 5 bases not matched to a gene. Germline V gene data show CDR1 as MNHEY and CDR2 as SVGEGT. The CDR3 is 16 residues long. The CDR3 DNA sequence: TGTGCCAGCAGTTACCCTAGTAGCGGGAGGGCCTACGAGCAGTACTTC. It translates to CASSYPSSGRAYEQYF.

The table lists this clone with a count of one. CDR3 region: CASSPTSGSYEQFF. The CDR3, as DNA: TGTGCCAGCAGCCCGACTAGCGGGAGTTATGAGCAGTTCTTC. The chain combines TRBV7-2 with TRBJ2-1; 12 bases match TRBD2. Germline values: CDR1 SGHTA, CDR2 FQGNSA. This CDR3 has 14 amino acids. V was pared by 5 bases and J by 8 bases, with 4 bases of the junction left unmatched. The full variable domain, in which reference TRBV7-2 and TRBJ2-1 provide the parts outside the CDR3, is GAGVSQSPSNKVTEKGKDVELRCDPISGHTALYWYRQSLGQGLEFLIYFQGNSAPDKSGLPSDRFSAERTGGSVSTLTIQRTQQEDSAVYLCASSPTSGSYEQFFGPGTRLTVL.